This is a list of T cell receptor beta chains from one sample in a study of beta chain features in type 1 diabetes. Clones were read by immunoSEQ multiplex PCR, and TCRdb kept only the in-frame ones, dropping some. This table holds around 150,000 clones, 6.9% found once. Sequenced sample: central memory CD4+ T cells from blood. These TCRs come from a woman in her twenties or thirties in good health. CDR3s include the opening cysteine and the closing phenylalanine or tryptophan. A D gene is named only where the DNA matches it firmly. A row's size may be missing; if present it is once, few, many or a size class.

d_gene,v_gene,j_gene,abundance,CDR3aa,CDR3nt
.,TRBV27,TRBJ1-2,few,CASSLISGGASFGYTF,TGTGCCAGCAGTTTAATTTCAGGTGGGGCTTCGTTTGGCTACACCTTC
.,TRBV11-3,TRBJ2-1,few,CASSLGGFVGHEQFF,TGTGCCAGCAGCTTAGGGGGCTTCGTAGGACATGAGCAGTTCTTC
.,TRBV5-1,TRBJ2-3,few,CASSSAGALTDTQYF,TGCGCCAGCAGCTCCGCGGGGGCCCTCACAGATACGCAGTATTTT
TRBD1,TRBV2,TRBJ1-1,once,CASSRQGGRTEAFF,TGTGCCAGCAGTCGCCAGGGGGGCAGGACTGAAGCTTTCTTT
TRBD2,TRBV5-5,TRBJ2-3,.,CASSPGTTTDTQYF,TGTGCCAGCAGCCCGGGGACTACCACAGATACGCAGTATTTT
TRBD2,TRBV7-9,TRBJ2-7,.,CASSLSGISYEQYF,TGTGCCAGCAGCCTTAGCGGGATATCCTACGAGCAGTACTTC
.,TRBV28,TRBJ1-2,few,CASSMTASYGYTF,TGTGCCAGCAGTATGACAGCATCCTATGGCTACACCTTC
TRBD1,TRBV6-1,TRBJ1-2,.,CASSEISTGGNYGYTF,TGTGCCAGCAGTGAGATTTCCACAGGGGGAAACTATGGCTACACCTTC
.,TRBV12-5,TRBJ2-5,few,CASGTDTQETQYF,TGTGCTAGTGGCACCGACACTCAAGAGACCCAGTACTTC
.,TRBV6-1,TRBJ1-5,few,CASSEVGVYQPQHF,TGTGCCAGCAGTGAAGTAGGGGTTTATCAGCCCCAGCATTTT
.,TRBV5-4,TRBJ1-1,few,CASSLIPRNTEAFF,TGTGCCAGCAGCTTGATACCTAGAAACACTGAAGCTTTCTTT
.,TRBV6-6,TRBJ1-2,.,CASSLTENYGYTF,TGTGCCAGCAGTTTGACAGAGAACTATGGCTACACCTTC
.,TRBV2,TRBJ1-2,few,CASRRDTGYGYTF,TGTGCCAGCAGGAGGGACACCGGTTATGGCTACACCTTC
TRBD2,TRBV19,TRBJ2-1,.,CASSRTSGSGYNEQFF,TGTGCCAGTAGTAGGACTAGCGGGAGTGGGTACAATGAGCAGTTCTTC
TRBD2,TRBV5-1,TRBJ2-2,many,CASSYGLDGGELFF,TGCGCCAGCAGTTACGGACTAGATGGCGGGGAGCTGTTTTTT
TRBD1,TRBV19,TRBJ2-2,few,CASIPGQENTGELFF,TGTGCCAGTATCCCAGGACAGGAAAACACCGGGGAGCTGTTTTTT
TRBD1,TRBV9,TRBJ2-7,few,CASSPRGQGGSYEQYF,TGTGCCAGCAGCCCCCGGGGACAGGGAGGGTCCTACGAGCAGTACTTC
.,TRBV6-4,TRBJ2-7,.,CASSDYSGNKQYF,TGTGCCAGCAGTGATTATTCGGGAAACAAGCAGTACTTC
.,TRBV6-1,TRBJ1-2,.,CASSDWQNYGYTF,TGTGCCAGCAGTGATTGGCAGAACTATGGCTACACCTTC
TRBD1,TRBV28,TRBJ2-1,.,CASRDRVNEQFF,TGTGCCAGTAGAGACAGGGTGAATGAGCAGTTCTTC
.,TRBV19,TRBJ2-1,few,CASSIEAGGGDEQFF,TGTGCCAGTAGTATAGAGGCGGGTGGGGGCGATGAGCAGTTCTTC
.,TRBV27,TRBJ2-1,.,CASRRRAGGQFF,TGTGCCAGCCGACGGAGGGCAGGGGGGCAGTTCTTC
.,TRBV18,TRBJ2-3,few,CASSPPQGYTDTQYF,TGTGCCAGCTCACCCCCCCAGGGGTACACAGATACGCAGTATTTT
.,TRBV27,TRBJ2-2,few,CASSFGPSTGELFF,TGTGCCAGCAGTTTTGGGCCGAGCACCGGGGAGCTGTTTTTT
.,TRBV7-9,TRBJ2-4,.,CASTHTATAKNIQYF,TGTGCCAGCACCCACACAGCCACAGCCAAAAACATTCAGTACTTC
.,TRBV20-1,TRBJ2-3,.,CSARDQVTQYF,TGCAGTGCTAGAGATCAGGTTACGCAGTATTTT
.,TRBV20-1,TRBJ2-5,many,CSARSQETQYF,TGCAGTGCTAGATCACAAGAGACCCAGTACTTC
.,TRBV6-5,TRBJ1-5,.,CASSYSGGSNQPQHF,TGTGCCAGCAGTTACTCGGGAGGGAGCAATCAGCCCCAGCATTTT
TRBD1,TRBV28,TRBJ2-1,.,CASIPGQSIHEQFF,TGTGCCAGCATACCGGGACAGAGCATCCATGAGCAGTTCTTC
TRBD1,TRBV25-1,TRBJ2-5,few,CASSVDRGLETQYF,TGTGCCAGCAGTGTTGACAGGGGGCTCGAGACCCAGTACTTC
TRBD1,TRBV7-9,TRBJ2-5,many,CASKGQGVQETQYF,TGTGCCAGCAAGGGACAGGGAGTCCAAGAGACCCAGTACTTC
TRBD2,TRBV4-2,TRBJ2-1,few,CASSQQRGYNEQFF,TGTGCCAGCAGCCAACAGCGGGGTTACAATGAGCAGTTCTTC
TRBD1,TRBV7-2,TRBJ2-5,.,CASTSWTGLVETQYF,TGTGCCAGCACCTCTTGGACAGGTCTAGTGGAGACCCAGTACTTC
TRBD2,TRBV5-4,TRBJ2-1,.,CASSLDSGEYNEQFF,TGTGCCAGCAGCTTAGATAGCGGGGAATACAATGAGCAGTTCTTC
.,TRBV7-2,TRBJ2-1,.,CASSSRLSYNEQFF,TGTGCCAGCAGCTCTAGGCTCTCCTACAATGAGCAGTTCTTC
TRBD2,TRBV11-3,TRBJ2-7,.,CASSLGGPNEQYF,TGTGCCAGCAGCCTGGGAGGGCCGAACGAGCAGTACTTC
.,TRBV6-5,TRBJ1-2,.,CASRAGNHYGYTF,TGTGCCAGCAGGGCAGGGAATCACTATGGCTACACCTTC
.,TRBV7-2,TRBJ2-5,.,CASSILYYKETQYF,TGTGCCAGCAGCATCCTATACTACAAAGAGACCCAGTACTTC